The T cell receptor (beta chain) described here comes from a study of shared clonotypes between healthy human individuals. Looking at the study overall: Per donor, three plates held CD4 naive cells, three held CD4 memory, two held CD8 naive and one held CD8 memory.

Per the germline V gene, CDR1 is SGHAT and CDR2 is FQNNGV. There are 15 residues in the CDR3. The V end lost 0 bases, the J end lost 0 bases, and 9 bases lay between the germline ends. Only in-frame clones appear in the TCRdb table, and some are missing; sequencing was by immunoSEQ multiplex PCR. Altogether 740,000 or so clones are present, roughly 73% being singletons, with the ten largest covering around 2%. As to this clone: Other DNA sequences of this sample code for an identical CDR3.

The TCR comes from a woman aged 25 to 45 in good health. V and J are TRBV11-2 and TRBJ2-7, with D possibly matching TRBD2 (5 bases). Sequenced input: memory CD4+ T cells sorted from blood. Subset in this sample: CD45RA-negative fraction. The CDR3 loop reads CASSLDRGTSYEQYF. The CDR3 DNA sequence: TGTGCCAGCAGCTTAGATCGGGGTACCTCCTACGAGCAGTACTTC.